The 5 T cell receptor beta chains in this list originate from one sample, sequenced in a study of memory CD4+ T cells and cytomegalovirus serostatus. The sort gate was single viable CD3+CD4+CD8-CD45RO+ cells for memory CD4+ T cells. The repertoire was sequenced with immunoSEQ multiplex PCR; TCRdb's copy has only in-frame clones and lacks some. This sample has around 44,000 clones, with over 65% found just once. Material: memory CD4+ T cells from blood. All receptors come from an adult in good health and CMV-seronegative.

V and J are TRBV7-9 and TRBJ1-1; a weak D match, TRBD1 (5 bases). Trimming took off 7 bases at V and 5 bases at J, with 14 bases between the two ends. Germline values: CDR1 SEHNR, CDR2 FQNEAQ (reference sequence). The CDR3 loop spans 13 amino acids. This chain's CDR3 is CASNPVGGTEAFF. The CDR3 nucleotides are TGTGCCAGCAACCCTGTGGGGGGGACTGAAGCTTTCTTT.

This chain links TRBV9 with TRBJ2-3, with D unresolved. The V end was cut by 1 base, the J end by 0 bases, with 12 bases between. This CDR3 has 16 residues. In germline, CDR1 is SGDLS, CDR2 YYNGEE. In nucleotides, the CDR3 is TGTGCCAGCAGCGTATCCGGCGGAGCAAGCACAGATACGCAGTATTTT. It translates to CASSVSGGASTDTQYF.

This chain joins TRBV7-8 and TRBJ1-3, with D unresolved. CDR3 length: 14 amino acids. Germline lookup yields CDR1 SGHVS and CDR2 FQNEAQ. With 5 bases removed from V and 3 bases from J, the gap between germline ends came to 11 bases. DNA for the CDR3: TGTGCCAGCAGCCCCCACGACCTTGGAAACACCATATATTTT. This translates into CASSPHDLGNTIYF.

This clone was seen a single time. The CDR3 loop reads CASSLSPYEQYF. The CDR3 DNA follows: TGTGCCAGCAGTCTTAGCCCCTACGAGCAGTACTTC. This chain links TRBV2 with TRBJ2-7, with D unclear. Germline CDR1 and CDR2: SNHLY and FYNNEI. Trimming stripped 5 bases from V and 2 bases from J, with 7 bases between. The CDR3 loop spans 12 amino acids.

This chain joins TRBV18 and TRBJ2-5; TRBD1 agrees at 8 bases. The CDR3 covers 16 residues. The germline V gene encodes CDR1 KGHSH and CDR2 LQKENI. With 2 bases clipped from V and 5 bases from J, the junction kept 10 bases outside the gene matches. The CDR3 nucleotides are TGTGCCAGCTCACCATCGGGGACAGGTCTTCGGGAGACCCAGTACTTC. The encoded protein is CASSPSGTGLRETQYF. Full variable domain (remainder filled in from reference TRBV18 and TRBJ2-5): NAGVMQNPRHLVRRRGQEARLRCSPMKGHSHVYWYRQLPEEGLKFMVYLQKENIIDESGMPKERFSAEFPKEGPSILRIQQVVRGDSAAYFCASSPSGTGLRETQYFGPGTRLLVL.